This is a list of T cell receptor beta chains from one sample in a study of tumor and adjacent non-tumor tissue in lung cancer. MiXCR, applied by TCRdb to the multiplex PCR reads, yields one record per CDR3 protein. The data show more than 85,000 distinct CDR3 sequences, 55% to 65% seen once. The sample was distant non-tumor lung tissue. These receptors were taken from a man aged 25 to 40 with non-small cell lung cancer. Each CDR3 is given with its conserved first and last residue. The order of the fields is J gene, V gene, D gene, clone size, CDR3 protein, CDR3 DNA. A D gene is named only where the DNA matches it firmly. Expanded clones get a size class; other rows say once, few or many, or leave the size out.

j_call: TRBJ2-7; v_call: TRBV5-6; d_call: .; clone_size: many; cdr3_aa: CASSSGAPYEQYF; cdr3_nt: TGTGCCAGCAGCTCGGGGGCCCCCTACGAGCAGTACTTC
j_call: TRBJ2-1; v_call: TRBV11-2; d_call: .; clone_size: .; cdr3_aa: CASSLTGRTFNEQFF; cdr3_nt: TGTGCCAGCAGCTTGACTGGCAGGACCTTCAATGAGCAGTTCTTC
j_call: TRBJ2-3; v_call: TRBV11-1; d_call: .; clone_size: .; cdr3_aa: CVSSLMRGRTDTQYF; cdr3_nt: TGTGTCAGCAGCTTAATGCGGGGGCGGACAGATACGCAGTATTTT
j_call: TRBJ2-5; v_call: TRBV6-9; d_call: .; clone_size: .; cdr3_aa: CASSYSIGDVGETQYF; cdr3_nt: TGTGCCAGCAGTTACTCGATTGGGGACGTCGGGGAGACCCAGTACTTC
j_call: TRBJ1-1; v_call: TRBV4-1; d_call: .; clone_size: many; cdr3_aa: CASSQDNGGIEAFF; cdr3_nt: TGCGCCAGCAGCCAAGATAACGGTGGGATTGAAGCTTTCTTT
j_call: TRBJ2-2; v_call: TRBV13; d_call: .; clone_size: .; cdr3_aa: CASNRRDTGELFF; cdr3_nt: TGTGCCAGTAATAGGCGGGATACCGGGGAGCTGTTTTTT
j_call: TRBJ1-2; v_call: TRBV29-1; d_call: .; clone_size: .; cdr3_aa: CSVDAGAGNYGYAF; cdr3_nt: TGCAGCGTTGATGCCGGGGCAGGAAACTACGGCTACGCCTTC
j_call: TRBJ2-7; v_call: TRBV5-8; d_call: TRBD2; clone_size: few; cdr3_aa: CASSYGTSGGYEQCF; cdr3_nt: TGTGCCAGCAGCTACGGGACTAGCGGGGGCTACGAGCAGTGCTTC
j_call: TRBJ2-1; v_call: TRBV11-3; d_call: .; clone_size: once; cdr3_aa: CASCLDELTEQFF; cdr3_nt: TGTGCCAGCTGTCTAGACGAACTGACTGAGCAGTTCTTC
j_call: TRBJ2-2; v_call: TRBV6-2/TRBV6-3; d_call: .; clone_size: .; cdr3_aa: CASSYSDTWELSF; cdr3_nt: TGTGCCAGCAGTTACTCGGACACCTGGGAGCTGTCTTTT
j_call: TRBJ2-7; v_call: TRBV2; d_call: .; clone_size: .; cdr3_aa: CASSEAPEEGESSYEQYF; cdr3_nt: TGTGCCAGCAGTGAAGCCCCCGAGGAGGGGGAAAGCTCCTACGAGCAATACTTC
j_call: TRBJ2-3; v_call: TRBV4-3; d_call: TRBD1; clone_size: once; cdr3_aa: CASTSPPRTGPGNTQYF; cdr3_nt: TGCGCCAGCACCTCTCCCCCGAGGACAGGGCCCGGAAATACGCAGTATTTT
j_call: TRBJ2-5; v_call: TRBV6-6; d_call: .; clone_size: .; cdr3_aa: CTISYSGRPLGETQYF; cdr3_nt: TGTACCATCAGTTACTCGGGCAGGCCTCTGGGGGAGACCCAGTACTTC
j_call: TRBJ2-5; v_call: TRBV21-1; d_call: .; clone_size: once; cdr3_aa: CASRATLTQETQNF; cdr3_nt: TGTGCCAGCCGGGCTACCCTCACTCAAGAGACCCAGAACTTC
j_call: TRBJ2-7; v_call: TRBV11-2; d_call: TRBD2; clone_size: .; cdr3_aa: CASSFIPQPWTGGSEQYF; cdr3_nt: TGTGCCAGTAGCTTTATCCCACAACCTTGGACTGGCGGGAGCGAGCAGTACTTC
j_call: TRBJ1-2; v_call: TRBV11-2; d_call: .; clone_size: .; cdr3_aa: CTSSSNRERGYTF; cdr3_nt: TGTACTAGCAGTTCGAACAGGGAACGTGGCTACACCTTC
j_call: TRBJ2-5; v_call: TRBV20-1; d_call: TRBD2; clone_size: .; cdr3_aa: CSASYIAGGTKTQNF; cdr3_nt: TGCAGTGCTAGTTACATAGCGGGAGGAACGAAGACCCAGAACTTC
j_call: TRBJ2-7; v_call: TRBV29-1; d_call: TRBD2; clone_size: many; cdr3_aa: CSVEGLAGTGSYEQYF; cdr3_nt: TGCAGCGTTGAAGGTCTAGCGGGGACCGGCTCCTACGAGCAGTACTTC
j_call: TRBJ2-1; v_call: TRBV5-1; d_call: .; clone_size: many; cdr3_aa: CASGTGSSYNEQFF; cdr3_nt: TGCGCCAGCGGAACAGGGAGCTCCTACAATGAGCAGTTCTTC
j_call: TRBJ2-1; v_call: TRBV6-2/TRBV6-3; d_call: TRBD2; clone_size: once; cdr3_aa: CARSYSGGGAVNEQFF; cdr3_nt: TGTGCCAGGAGTTACTCCGGCGGGGGGGCGGTAAATGAGCAGTTCTTC
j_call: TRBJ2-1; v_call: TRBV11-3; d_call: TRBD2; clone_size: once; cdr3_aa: CTSSLERGDNEQLF; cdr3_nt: TGTACCAGCAGCTTAGAGCGGGGAGACAATGAGCAGCTCTTC
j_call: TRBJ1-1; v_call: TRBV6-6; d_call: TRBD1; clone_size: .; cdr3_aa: CASSQGQDLGNTEAFF; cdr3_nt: TGTGCCAGCAGCCAGGGACAGGATCTGGGGAACACTGAAGCTTTCTTT
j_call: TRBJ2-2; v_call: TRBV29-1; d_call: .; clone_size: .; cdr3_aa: CSIEDGRAGELFF; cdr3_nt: TGCAGCATTGAAGATGGCAGGGCCGGGGAGCTATTTTTT
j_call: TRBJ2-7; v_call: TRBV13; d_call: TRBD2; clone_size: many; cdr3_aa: CASSLNGLAGDEQYF; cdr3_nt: TGTGCCAGCAGCTTAAATGGACTAGCGGGAGACGAGCAGTACTTC
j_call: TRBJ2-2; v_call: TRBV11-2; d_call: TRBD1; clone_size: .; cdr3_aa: CASRFDTKPGQGVVGELFF; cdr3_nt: TGTGCCAGCAGATTCGATACTAAGCCGGGACAGGGGGTTGTCGGGGAGCTGTTTTTT
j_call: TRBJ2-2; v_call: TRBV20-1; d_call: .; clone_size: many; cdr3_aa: CSARDPSVEDTGELFF; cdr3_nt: TGCAGTGCTAGAGACCCCTCCGTAGAGGACACCGGGGAGCTGTTTTTT
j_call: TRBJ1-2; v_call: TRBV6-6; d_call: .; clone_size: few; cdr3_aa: CASSYEGNYGYTF; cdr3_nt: TGTGCCAGCAGTTACGAGGGTAACTATGGCTACACCTTC
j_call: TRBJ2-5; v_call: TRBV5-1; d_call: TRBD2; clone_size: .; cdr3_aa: CASSPGLGTYQETQYF; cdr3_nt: TGCGCCAGCAGCCCTGGACTAGGCACGTACCAAGAGACCCAGTACTTC
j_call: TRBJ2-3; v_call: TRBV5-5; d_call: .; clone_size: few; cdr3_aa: CASSLYPDTQYF; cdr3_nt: TGTGCCAGCAGCTTATACCCAGATACGCAGTATTTT
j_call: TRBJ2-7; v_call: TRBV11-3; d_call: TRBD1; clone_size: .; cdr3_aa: CASNLLATGGYEQYF; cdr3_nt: TGTGCCAGCAACCTCCTCGCAACAGGGGGCTACGAGCAGTACTTC